The entry that follows covers one T cell receptor (beta chain) sequence. Its cognate antigen is unknown. The sample originates from a study of breast tumors, draining lymph nodes, adjacent tissues. General study points: Compared with lymph nodes, tumors were less diverse; compared with nontumor tissue, more. The data were judged consistent with most tumor T cells coming from lymph node and expanding in tumor.

Axillary draining lymph nodes of breast cancer patients supplied the node samples. This CDR3 is 10 amino acids long. CDR1 is SNHLY, CDR2 FYNNEI, per germline. V was cut by 6 bases and J by 11 bases, with 10 bases left in between. TCRdb analysed the multiplex PCR reads with MiXCR anew, one entry per CDR3 protein. The table records about 200,000 distinct CDR3 sequences, 30% to 40% of them present only once. This sequence originates from a female donor with breast cancer. Some clones in this sample may be carry-over from other donors' samples. The rearrangement links TRBV2 to TRBJ2-5, with a weak D call TRBD2 (7 bases). The sample was axillary lymph node tissue. CDR3 bases: TGTGCCAGCAGAGGGGGGGAACAGTACTTC. Translation gives CASRGGEQYF.